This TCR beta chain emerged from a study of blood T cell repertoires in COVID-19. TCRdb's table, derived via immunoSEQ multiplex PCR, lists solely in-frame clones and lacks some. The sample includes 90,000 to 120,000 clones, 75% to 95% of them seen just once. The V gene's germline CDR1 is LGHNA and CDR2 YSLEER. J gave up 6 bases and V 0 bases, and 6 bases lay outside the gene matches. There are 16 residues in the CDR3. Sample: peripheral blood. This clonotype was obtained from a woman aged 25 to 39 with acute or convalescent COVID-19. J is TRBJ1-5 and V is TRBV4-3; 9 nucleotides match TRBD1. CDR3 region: CASSQDVGQGGQPQHF. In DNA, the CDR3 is TGCGCCAGCAGCCAAGATGTGGGACAGGGTGGTCAGCCCCAGCATTTT.